This TCR beta chain was sequenced in a study of CD4 T cells in relation to SARS-CoV-2 and coronaviruses. Study conclusions and caveats: Crossreactivity was assessed only for spike protein, not other viral proteins.

The repertoire was sequenced with immunoSEQ multiplex PCR; TCRdb's copy has only in-frame clones and lacks some. The sample lists 20,000 to 25,000 clones, around 80% seen once, with 17% in the top ten. As to this clone: Its target is not known.

The unexposed donors gave CD4+ T cells in 2011-2018, prior to COVID-19. The cells were cultured for less than twelve days before CD4+ T cells were isolated. Germline V CDR1 and CDR2: SGHRS, YFSETQ. Trimming at V came to 0 bases and at J to 8 bases, leaving 10 bases not matched to a gene. The CDR3 spans 16 residues. This clonotype was sampled from a human donor in good health. Sequenced material: CD4+ T cells from PBMCs, cultured in vitro. This chain uses TRBV5-1 with TRBJ1-2; 10 nucleotides match TRBD1. The CDR3 loop is CASSLEGTGAGRGYTF. CDR3 nucleotides: TGCGCCAGCAGCTTGGAGGGGACAGGGGCTGGAAGGGGCTACACCTTC.